Only a few counts were recorded for the clone carrying this T cell receptor (beta chain). What it recognizes is unknown. The data were obtained in a study of CD8+ T cells in alopecia areata. Across the study: At a dose of 5 to 10 mg twice daily, oral tofacitinib was given to treated patients. Study observations and caveats: Clarity of TCR sharing across patients fell short of that in mice, possibly HLA-related. Since there was just one nonresponder, nobody can yet say how baseline CD8+ expansion ties to response.

As the sequencing template, cDNA was produced by extracting RNA and reverse transcribing it. Sequencing was performed with immunoSEQ multiplex PCR; in TCRdb, only in-frame clones are kept and a portion is missing. The sample gives more than 150,000 clones, approximately 50% of which show up once; 10% is in the top ten. The CDR3 loop spans 16 amino acids. V shed 0 bases, J shed 10 bases, and the junction held 14 bases outside the gene matches. Germline CDR1 SQVTM, CDR2 ANQGSEA. Stated treatment: oral pan-JAK inhibitor, 5-10 mg twice daily. Alopecia areata patients provided lesional scalp punch biopsies and peripheral blood, both collected for the study.

This clonotype was sampled from a human donor with alopecia areata. The chain carries TRBV29-1 and TRBJ2-1, with TRBD1 matching 8 bases. The specimen comprised CD8+ T cells sorted from blood, sampled around week 53, from a patient treated with tofacitinib. Here the CDR3 reads CSVEEGDRGPRWEQFF. CDR3 bases: TGCAGCGTTGAAGAGGGTGACAGGGGACCTCGATGGGAGCAGTTCTTC.